This T cell receptor beta chain was captured in a study of T-cell memory formation after mild COVID-19. Study-wide results and caveats: The study found contracting CD4+ clones mainly in CM and EM and contracting CD8+ clones in EMRA.

TCRdb analysed the 5' RACE reads with MiXCR anew, one entry per CDR3 protein. The repertoire has roughly 450,000 distinct CDR3 sequences, 18% of them found once; the top ten carry 20% to 25%. Per germline, CDR1 MDHEN and CDR2 SYDVKM. This CDR3 contains 15 residues. V gave up 6 bases and J gave up 5 bases; unmatched junction bases: 5. Concerning this clonotype itself: What it binds is unknown.

The sequenced material came from PBMCs or a T cell subset sorted from them (not recorded which). V and J are TRBV28 and TRBJ2-1; 12 positions match TRBD2. This receptor was identified in a man younger than 30 who had mild COVID-19 (a few samples of this study predate the infection). Cell type and time point are not known. CDR3 sequence reads: CASSLLAGGNNEQFF. CDR3 coding DNA: TGTGCCAGCAGCCTACTAGCGGGGGGCAACAATGAGCAGTTCTTC.